The text below deals with one TCR beta chain. Its antigen is unidentified. The sample belongs to a study of T cell responses to AZD1222 COVID-19 vaccine. Germline CDR1 and CDR2: SGHTA and FQGNSA. V lost 2 bases and J lost 0, with 3 bases in between. This CDR3 spans 13 amino acids. Here immunoSEQ multiplex PCR was the method, and the copy in TCRdb shows in-frame clones only, minus some. The sample consists of under 200,000 clones, roughly nine tenths of them appearing once. Whole-study findings and limits: Spike-specific TCR breadth and depth were elevated following two AZD1222 doses. Most donors were white British and more were female, and clonal diversity was possibly underestimated. In all cases, repertoires were sampled only after the peak T cell response.

The TCR originated in an adult in good health. Material: peripheral blood, obtained on day 0 of MenACWY control vaccination. The rearrangement joins TRBV7-2 to TRBJ2-3; D gene uncertain. CDR3 in DNA: TGTGCCAGCAGCTTATTTAGCACAGATACGCAGTATTTT. The encoded protein is CASSLFSTDTQYF.